The rows below give T cell receptor beta chains drawn from one sample of a study of blood T cell repertoires in COVID-19. Sequencing used immunoSEQ multiplex PCR; TCRdb keeps in-frame clones, though not all of them. Among over 350,000 clones listed, 75% to 90% were seen once. The sample comprised peripheral blood. These receptors all stem from a woman aged 30 to 39 with acute or convalescent COVID-19. Both conserved end residues are part of each CDR3. The D gene is left open where the match is weak. A clone size is listed for some rows: how often the clone was seen (once, few, many), or a class if it is expanded.

d_gene,v_gene,j_gene,abundance,CDR3aa,CDR3nt
TRBD2,TRBV3-1/TRBV3-2,TRBJ2-4,NA,CASSQGTSGGKNIQYF,TGTGCCAGCAGCCAAGGGACCTCCGGGGGGAAAAACATTCAGTACTTC
NA,TRBV7-3,TRBJ1-6,NA,CASSLHGPQRPPLHF,TGTGCCAGCAGCTTACATGGGCCCCAGCGGCCACCCCTCCACTTT
NA,TRBV6-6,TRBJ2-5,NA,CASSYSKQGGETQYF,TGTGCCAGCAGTTACTCGAAACAGGGTGGAGAGACCCAGTACTTC
NA,TRBV2,TRBJ1-5,NA,CASTTQGHQPQHF,TGTGCCAGCACAACCCAGGGCCATCAGCCCCAGCATTTT
TRBD2,TRBV6-1,TRBJ2-7,NA,CASSAGTTKEGYEQYF,TGTGCCAGCAGTGCCGGGACTACCAAGGAGGGGTACGAGCAGTACTTC
TRBD1,TRBV28,TRBJ2-4,NA,CASSSGQGEENSAKNIQYF,TGTGCCAGCAGTTCGGGACAGGGGGAAGAAAACTCTGCCAAAAACATTCAGTACTTC
NA,TRBV5-5,TRBJ2-5,once,CASSPTGPQETQYF,TGTGCCAGCAGCCCTACAGGACCCCAAGAGACCCAGTACTTC
NA,TRBV18,TRBJ1-1,NA,CASRRVGGTEAFF,TGTGCCAGCCGTCGGGTTGGGGGGACTGAAGCTTTCTTT
NA,TRBV18,TRBJ1-5,NA,CASSRLSVDQPQHF,TGTGCCAGCTCACGGCTGTCCGTCGATCAGCCCCAGCATTTT
TRBD2,TRBV6-1,TRBJ2-5,many,CASSELGGGKQETQYF,TGTGCCAGCAGTGAACTTGGCGGGGGGAAGCAAGAGACCCAGTACTTC
NA,TRBV28,TRBJ1-2,once,CASSPVGPTQGDYGYTF,TGTGCCAGCAGTCCCGTCGGCCCGACACAAGGGGACTATGGCTACACCTTC
TRBD1,TRBV2,TRBJ1-2,NA,CASSGQGIYGYTF,TGTGCCAGCAGCGGACAGGGTATCTATGGCTACACCTTC
TRBD2,TRBV7-3,TRBJ2-3,NA,CASSPGLAGSTDTQYF,TGTGCCAGCAGCCCGGGACTAGCGGGAAGCACAGATACGCAGTATTTT
NA,TRBV27,TRBJ2-2,NA,CASSSELGRQWELFF,TGTGCCAGCAGTTCCGAGTTGGGCCGTCAGTGGGAGCTGTTTTTT
TRBD2,TRBV24-1,TRBJ2-2,NA,CATSDRAGGSGTGELFF,TGTGCCACCAGTGATCGAGCGGGGGGGTCGGGCACCGGGGAGCTGTTTTTT